The 19 T cell receptor beta chains in this list originate from one sample, sequenced in a study of cytomegalovirus exposure and HLA in healthy donors. The table came from immunoSEQ multiplex PCR; TCRdb's copy has only in-frame clones and leaves some out. In the table there are about 240,000 clones, around 85% of which are singletons. The material sequenced was PBMCs. Receptors were obtained from a woman in her twenties or thirties in good health and CMV-seropositive.

The chain uses TRBV25-1 and TRBJ2-5; the D gene is possibly TRBD2 (5 bases). Trimming left V 5 bases short and J 7 bases short, with 20 bases between. Per the germline V gene, CDR1 is MGHDK and CDR2 is SYGVNS. CDR3 size: 15 residues. The CDR3 is CASSPPRGVAGTQYF. CDR3 coding DNA: TGTGCCAGCAGTCCCCCTCGAGGTGTGGCGGGGACCCAGTACTTC. The full variable domain, completed using reference TRBV25-1 and TRBJ2-5, is EADIYQTPRYLVIGTGKKITLECSQTMGHDKMYWYQQDPGMELHLIHYSYGVNSTEKGDLSSESTVSRIRTEHFPLTLESARPSHTSQYLCASSPPRGVAGTQYFGPGTRLLVL.

J is TRBJ2-1 and V is TRBV4-1; D gene ambiguous. CDR1 and CDR2 from the germline V gene are MGHRA and YSYEKL. Trimming took 0 bases from V and 5 from J, leaving 20 bases between them. The CDR3 spans 18 residues. The CDR3 here is CASSQELTLQNIHNEQFF. The CDR3, as DNA: TGCGCCAGCAGCCAAGAGCTGACTCTACAAAACATACACAATGAGCAGTTCTTC.

This clone was counted between two and nine times. The V gene is TRBV29-1, the J gene TRBJ2-3; D perhaps matches TRBD1 (5 bases). Germline CDR1 is SQVTM and CDR2 is ANQGSEA. The CDR3 has 14 amino acids. V was trimmed by 1 base and J by 0 bases, leaving 8 bases between them. The CDR3 DNA sequence: TGCAGCGTTGAAGGAAGGACAAGCACAGATACGCAGTATTTT. Its protein product is CSVEGRTSTDTQYF.

Worth noting for this clone: The junction shows a germline mismatch at one end, possibly a read error. The chain uses TRBV7-7 and TRBJ2-1; D may be TRBD2 (5 bases). From germline, CDR1 is SSHAT and CDR2 FNYEAQ (reference sequence). The CDR3 covers 15 residues. The CDR3 protein is CASSLDGSTYSRWFF. As DNA, the CDR3 is TGTGCTAGCAGCTTAGATGGGAGTACTTATTCCCGATGGTTCTTC.

The chain employs TRBV23-1 and TRBJ2-7, with D maybe TRBD1 (6 bases). TRBV23-1 qualifies as an ORF whose function is uncertain. Trimming pared 0 bases from V and 3 bases from J, leaving 12 bases between. The CDR3 spans 15 residues. CDR3: CASSQSRGHHYEQYF. In DNA, the CDR3 is TGCGCCAGCAGTCAATCACGGGGACACCACTACGAGCAGTACTTC.

The chain uses TRBV6-4 and TRBJ2-3; TRBD1 matches 7 bases. Germline V gives CDR1 MRHNA, CDR2 SNTAGT. With V trimmed by 0 bases and J by 2 bases, 17 bases remained unmatched. This CDR3 is built from 20 residues. CDR3: CASSDSDYIRSGQLTDTQYF. The CDR3 region has the DNA TGTGCCAGCAGTGACTCGGATTACATAAGGTCGGGACAGCTCACAGATACGCAGTATTTT.

This clone was recorded a few times. The chain combines TRBV2 with TRBJ2-7; D is ambiguous. There are 11 residues in the CDR3. Trimming left V 5 bases short and J 4 bases short, with 6 bases between. Germline V gene data show CDR1 as SNHLY and CDR2 as FYNNEI. CDR3 region: CASSTEYEQYF. The CDR3 bases are TGTGCCAGCAGTACAGAGTACGAGCAGTACTTC.

The chain has TRBV27 and TRBJ2-4, with 10 bases fitting TRBD2. The germline V gene encodes CDR1 MNHEY and CDR2 SMNVEV (reference sequence). The V gene end was trimmed by 6 bases and the J gene end by 0 bases; junction bases not matched to a gene: 8. This CDR3 is built from 17 residues. The CDR3 loop is CASSRLAGGLAKNIQYF. DNA of the CDR3: TGTGCCAGCAGCCGACTAGCGGGCGGATTAGCCAAAAACATTCAGTACTTC.

V and J are TRBV2 and TRBJ2-1, with 12 bases that match TRBD2. Germline CDR1 and CDR2: SNHLY and FYNNEI. After removal of 7 bases from V and 4 bases from J, the junction contained 5 bases not matched to a gene. This CDR3 region has 15 residues. Written as DNA, the CDR3 is TGTGCCAGCATTTTCGGACTAGCGGGGTACAATGAGCAGTTCTTC. Residues: CASIFGLAGYNEQFF.

The rearrangement joins TRBV19 to TRBJ2-7; 7 nucleotides line up with TRBD1. The CDR3 is made up of 12 amino acids. The V segment lost 4 bases and the J segment 7 bases; nucleotides outside the gene matches: 4. Germline V lookup: CDR1 LNHDA, CDR2 SQIVND (reference sequence). The DNA for the CDR3 is TGTGCCAGTAGTACCTCAGGGGGAGAGCAGTACTTC. Residues: CASSTSGGEQYF.

The chain recombines TRBV5-4 with TRBJ2-5; 7 bases align to TRBD1. Germline V CDR1 and CDR2: SGHNT, YYREEE (reference sequence). The V gene end was trimmed by 4 bases and the J gene end by 2 bases; junction bases not matched to a gene: 5. CDR3 size: 14 residues. This chain's CDR3 is CASSVGQAQETQYF. The CDR3 DNA follows: TGTGCCAGCAGCGTAGGACAGGCTCAAGAGACCCAGTACTTC.

The chain recombines TRBV7-2 with TRBJ2-7; TRBD1 matches at 7 bases. V gave up 5 bases and J gave up 0 bases; unmatched junction bases: 4. CDR1 is SGHTA, CDR2 FQGNSA, per germline. This CDR3 region has 14 residues. CDR3 sequence (DNA): TGTGCCAGCAGCCCGGCAGGGGGCTCCTACGAGCAGTACTTC. It specifies CASSPAGGSYEQYF.

The chain links TRBV5-1 to TRBJ1-1; TRBD1 is a possible D gene (5 bases). V was cut by 2 bases and J by 1 base, with 18 bases left in between. Germline loops: CDR1 SGHRS, CDR2 YFSETQ. The CDR3 contains 17 residues. DNA of the CDR3: TGCGCCAGCAGCTTCTCCCCGTCTTTTGGGGCGAACACTGAAGCTTTCTTT. This sequence encodes CASSFSPSFGANTEAFF. Looking up the rest from reference TRBV5-1 and TRBJ1-1 gives the full variable domain: KAGVTQTPRYLIKTRGQQVTLSCSPISGHRSVSWYQQTPGQGLQFLFEYFSETQRNKGNFPGRFSGRQFSNSRSEMNVSTLELGDSALYLCASSFSPSFGANTEAFFGQGTRLTVV.

The V call is TRBV5-8, the J call TRBJ1-1, with D uncertain. Trimming stripped 2 bases from V and 5 bases from J, with 16 bases between. CDR1 and CDR2 (germline): SGHTS, YDEGEE. There are 15 residues in the CDR3. Written as DNA, the CDR3 is TGTGCCAGCAGCTTAAAAGCGGTCGGGTGGACTGAAGCTTTCTTT. It encodes CASSLKAVGWTEAFF. Filled out from reference TRBV5-8 and TRBJ1-1, the complete variable domain reads EAGVTQSPTHLIKTRGQQATLRCSPISGHTSVYWYQQALGLGLQFLLWYDEGEERNRGNFPPRFSGRQFPNYSSELNVNALELEDSALYLCASSLKAVGWTEAFFGQGTRLTVV.

This chain links TRBV30 with TRBJ2-7; D gene ambiguous. The CDR3 runs 13 residues. V was pared by 1 base and J by 1 base, with 8 bases between. Germline loops: CDR1 GTSNPN, CDR2 SVGIG (reference sequence). CDR3 in amino acids: CAWSAGLSYEQYF. Here the CDR3 DNA reads TGTGCCTGGAGTGCCGGGTTATCCTACGAGCAGTACTTC.

The rearrangement links TRBV6-1 to TRBJ2-7; 8 positions agree with TRBD1. J gave up 2 bases and V 4 bases, and 4 bases lay outside the gene matches. Germline CDR1 and CDR2: MNHNS and SASEGT. The CDR3 sequence is 14 residues long. CDR3 amino acids: CASSVTGGAYEQYF. CDR3 DNA sequence: TGTGCCAGCAGTGTCACAGGGGGTGCCTACGAGCAGTACTTC.

V is TRBV5-1 and J is TRBJ2-7; tentative D call: TRBD2 (5 bases). Germline V gene sequence: CDR1 SGHRS, CDR2 YFSETQ. The CDR3 covers 16 residues. V was trimmed by 0 bases and J by 2 bases, leaving 15 bases between them. The DNA for the CDR3 is TGCGCCAGCAGCTTGGGCGTTTTGAGGGAAACCTACGAGCAGTACTTC. Amino acid sequence: CASSLGVLRETYEQYF.

The J gene is TRBJ2-1, the V gene TRBV28; TRBD2 might be the D (5 bases). Germline CDR1 MDHEN, CDR2 SYDVKM. The CDR3 extends over 16 amino acids. Trimming shortened V by 6 bases and J by 6 bases, and 21 bases separated the two germline ends. The CDR3 nucleotides read TGTGCCAGCAGCCAACCAGCCTTGCTAGCAGGCAATGAGCAGTTCTTC. Residues: CASSQPALLAGNEQFF.

The V and J genes are TRBV19 and TRBJ2-2, with a weak D call TRBD1 (6 bases). The length of the CDR3 is 15 residues. Germline-derived CDR1 and CDR2 are LNHDA and SQIVND (reference sequence). Deletions cut 10 bases from V and 1 base from J, with 16 bases between. The CDR3 region has the DNA TGTGCCACCCGGGACCAGGGGTGGAACACCGGGGAGCTGTTTTTT. This sequence encodes CATRDQGWNTGELFF.